The 13 T cell receptor beta chains in this list originate from one sample, sequenced in a study of breast tumors, draining lymph nodes, adjacent tissues. TCRdb recomputed calls from the multiplex PCR reads with MiXCR, one row per CDR3 protein. Among 85,000 to 130,000 distinct CDR3 sequences, about 20% were seen once, and the ten largest hold 1% to 1.5%. Samples came from axillary lymph nodes draining the breast cancer. Sequenced: axillary lymph node tissue. Receptors were obtained from a female donor with breast cancer. Some clones in this sample may be carry-over from other donors' samples.

This clonotype was seen ten or more times. This rearrangement joins TRBV5-1 to TRBJ2-7; 13 bases agree with TRBD2. This CDR3 contains 16 residues. V trimming: 4 bases; J trimming: 6 bases; junction bases outside the gene matches: 10. Germline assignment: CDR1 SGHRS and CDR2 YFSETQ. DNA of the CDR3: TGCGCCAGCAGCAGGGGGACTAGCGGGACCTCCGGCGAGCAGTACTTC. This gives the protein CASSRGTSGTSGEQYF.

This clonotype was recorded a few times. The V gene is TRBV30, the J gene TRBJ1-5, with a tentative D call TRBD1 (5 bases). This CDR3 comprises 15 residues. V was cut by 3 bases and J by 2 bases, with 14 bases left in between. CDR1 and CDR2 from the germline V gene are GTSNPN and SVGIG (reference sequence). In DNA form, the CDR3 reads TGTGCCTGGAGCTCGGGACCGTTGGGCAATCAGCCCCAGCATTTT. Translated, it gives CAWSSGPLGNQPQHF.

About this clonotype: A much larger clone lies a single base off, so this may be a read error. The V gene is TRBV12-3 or TRBV12-4, the J gene TRBJ2-5; D tentatively fits TRBD1 or TRBD2 (6 bases each). V gave up 4 bases and J gave up 9 bases, with 24 bases separating them. The length of the CDR3 is 16 residues. The CDR3 bases are TGTGCCAGCAGTTCCACGGATGGGGGGCGCGGGGAGGCCCAGTACTTC. It specifies CASSSTDGGRGEAQYF.

This clonotype occurred many times. This sequence joins TRBV7-2 and TRBJ2-3; D unresolved. The CDR3 consists of 12 residues. Germline CDR1 SGHTA, CDR2 FQGNSA. The V and J ends lost 6 bases and 3 bases respectively, with 7 bases between them. CDR3 protein: CASRIVTDTQYF. The CDR3 nucleotides are TGTGCCAGCAGAATAGTGACAGATACGCAGTATTTT.

The rearrangement links TRBV24-1 to TRBJ2-1; possibly TRBD1 for D (5 bases). CDR3 size: 13 residues. Trimming shortened V by 1 base and J by 10 bases, and 10 bases separated the two germline ends. Looked up from germline, CDR1 is KGHDR and CDR2 is SFDVKD. Here the CDR3 DNA reads TGTGCCACCAGTGATTTTACGCAGGGCGAGCAGTTCTTC. Protein sequence: CATSDFTQGEQFF.

The chain combines TRBV28 with TRBJ1-2; the match to TRBD1 covers 7 bases. CDR1 and CDR2 (germline): MDHEN, SYDVKM. Trimming cost V 8 bases and J 4 bases; bases outside gene matches: 13. The CDR3 is 15 amino acids. CDR3 sequence: CASEEQGSQTYGYTF. As DNA, the CDR3 is TGTGCCAGCGAGGAACAGGGGTCCCAAACCTATGGCTACACCTTC.

The table lists this clonotype with a count of one. This clone may be a read error of a much larger clone one base away. The V call is TRBV11-2, the J call TRBJ2-2, with 8 bases lining up with TRBD1. This CDR3 comprises 13 residues. Germline assignment: CDR1 SGHAT and CDR2 FQNNGV. V was clipped by 10 bases and J by 6 bases; unmatched bases: 7. The CDR3 here is CAIMTGASGELFF. The CDR3 DNA sequence: TGTGCCATCATGACAGGGGCCTCCGGGGAGCTGTTTTTT. Full variable domain (remainder filled in from reference TRBV11-2 and TRBJ2-2): EAGVAQSPRYKIIEKRQSVAFWCNPISGHATLYWYQQILGQGPKLLIQFQNNGVVDDSQLPKDRFSAERLKGVDSTLKIQPAKLEDSAVYLCAIMTGASGELFFGEGSRLTVL.

This clonotype occurred many times. J is TRBJ1-4 and V is TRBV6-6, with 12 bases identical to TRBD1. V shed 5 bases and J 7 bases; nucleotides not matched to a gene: 5. This CDR3 comprises 15 residues. Germline CDR1 and CDR2: MNHNY and SVGAGI (reference sequence). The CDR3 loop reads CASSNRDRGREKLFF. The CDR3 coding sequence is TGTGCCAGCAGTAACCGGGACAGGGGGCGTGAAAAACTGTTTTTT.

This clonotype showed up many times. Here the CDR3 DNA reads TGTGCCAGCAGTGATATGCGGGGGGCCTACGAGCAGTACTTC. It yields the protein CASSDMRGAYEQYF. The genes are TRBV2 and TRBJ2-7, with TRBD2 identical over 8 bases. V trimming: 3 bases; J trimming: 2 bases; junction bases outside the gene matches: 3. The CDR3 is 14 amino acids. Germline V CDR1 and CDR2: SNHLY, FYNNEI.

There are many counts of this clonotype. CDR3 in DNA: TGTGCCAGCAGCGGGGACAGGGATGGAAACACCATATATTTT. This encodes CASSGDRDGNTIYF. The rearrangement links TRBV5-8 to TRBJ1-3; 9 positions agree with TRBD1. This CDR3 is built from 14 residues. Per germline, CDR1 SGHTS and CDR2 YDEGEE. J lost 3 bases, V lost 4 bases, and 2 bases had no gene match.

This clonotype came up many times. The gene calls are TRBV19 and TRBJ1-5, with a weak D call TRBD1 (5 bases). The V and J ends lost 5 bases and 3 bases respectively, with 17 bases between them. This CDR3 contains 16 residues. Germline V gene data show CDR1 as LNHDA and CDR2 as SQIVND (reference sequence). In DNA form, the CDR3 reads TGTGCCAGTAGTTCAGGCCGGCCAGGGACCAATCAGCCCCAGCATTTT. It translates to CASSSGRPGTNQPQHF. The variable domain in full, completed from reference TRBV19 and TRBJ1-5, reads DGGITQSPKYLFRKEGQNVTLSCEQNLNHDAMYWYRQDPGQGLRLIYYSQIVNDFQKGDIAEGYSVSREKKESFPLTVTSAQKNPTAFYLCASSSGRPGTNQPQHFGDGTRLSIL.

This clonotype has at least ten counts. The rearrangement joins TRBV7-2 to TRBJ2-1, with D unresolved. Between the trimmed V and J ends, which lost 3 bases and 7 bases, there was a span of 7 bases. Germline CDR1 is SGHTA and CDR2 is FQGNSA. CDR3 size: 12 residues. DNA for the CDR3: TGTGCCAGCAGCTTTTCCGGGAATGAGCAGTTCTTC. This gives the protein CASSFSGNEQFF.

This clonotype was picked up a small number of times. The chain links TRBV7-2 to TRBJ2-4, with D possibly being TRBD2 (7 bases). The CDR3 length is 15 residues. Trimming removed 5 bases from V and 7 bases from J, with 18 bases in between. The germline gives CDR1 SGHTA, CDR2 FQGNSA. This CDR3 reads CASSARTVGGNIQYF. The CDR3 DNA sequence: TGTGCCAGCAGCGCTCGGACAGTGGGGGGGAACATTCAGTACTTC.